The 3 T cell receptor beta chains below were found in one sample sequenced in a study of blood T cell repertoires in COVID-19. Assay used: immunoSEQ multiplex PCR; TCRdb lists only in-frame clones, some missing. The table lists approximately 130,000 clones, 75% to 85% of them singletons. The specimen was peripheral blood. The receptor set was obtained from a man older than 75 with acute or convalescent COVID-19.

This clone was detected many times. V is TRBV14 and J is TRBJ1-2; D might be TRBD1 (5 bases). Germline CDR1 and CDR2: SGHDN and FVKESK. The CDR3 is 14 amino acids. With 2 bases removed from V and 2 bases from J, the gap between germline ends came to 9 bases. The CDR3 DNA is TGTGCCAGCAGCCAATGGAACAGGAACTATGGCTACACCTTC. Translating gives CASSQWNRNYGYTF.

The genes are TRBV10-3 and TRBJ2-5; tentatively, D is TRBD1 (5 bases). Per the germline V gene, CDR1 is ENHRY and CDR2 is SYGVKD. The CDR3 is 15 amino acids. Trimming took 4 bases from V and 4 from J, leaving 16 bases between them. The CDR3 is CAISGGGAGRETQYF. The CDR3 DNA is TGTGCCATCAGTGGCGGTGGAGCAGGGCGAGAGACCCAGTACTTC.

This clone appeared once. The chain joins TRBV5-1 to TRBJ2-3; TRBD2 agrees at 12 bases. Per the germline V gene, CDR1 is SGHRS and CDR2 is YFSETQ. With 0 bases clipped from V and 5 bases from J, the junction kept 7 bases outside the gene matches. The CDR3 has 17 amino acids. CDR3 amino acids: CASSLEASGGAGDTQYF. Written as DNA, the CDR3 is TGCGCCAGCAGCTTGGAGGCTAGCGGGGGGGCTGGAGATACGCAGTATTTT.